Each of the 3 T cell receptor beta chains below was sequenced from the same sample in a study of T cells in Graves' hyperthyroidism and ophthalmopathy (dated by TCRdb to the late 2010s). The library relied on multiplex PCR. The sequencer listed for this sample is Illumina HiSeq 2000. The TCR beta CDR3 regions were amplified from the RNA transcripts. The first round of RT-PCR for the TCR CDR3 was performed with the HTBI primer set and the Qiagen OneStep RT-PCR kit. TCRdb handled the public reads itself, with Q25 trimming in fastp and clone calling in MiXCR, and kept productive beta chains. CDR3 protein duplicates are merged, each entry listing the most common genes and DNA. Within this sample are roughly 400,000 distinct CDR3 sequences, with around an eighth of them counted one time only. Around 30% of the sample lies in the top ten. Sequencing was carried out using blood. The receptors shown here come from a middle-aged man with Graves' ophthalmopathy.

This clonotype was seen at least ten times. The CDR3 reads CASGLLGLAGVYNEQFF. CDR3 DNA sequence: TGTGCTAGTGGTTTGTTGGGACTAGCGGGAGTTTACAATGAGCAGTTCTTC. The chain has TRBV12-5 and TRBJ2-1; 14 bases line up with TRBD2. CDR1 is LGHNT, CDR2 FRNRAP, per germline. This CDR3 has 17 residues. Germline trimming cut 2 bases from V and 4 bases from J; bases unmatched to any gene: 4.

This clonotype has just a few counts. The rearrangement joins TRBV14 to TRBJ1-1, with a weak D call TRBD1 (6 bases). Trimming shortened V by 7 bases and J by 0 bases, and 12 bases separated the two germline ends. Germline CDR1 reads SGHDN; CDR2 reads FVKESK. The CDR3 extends over 14 amino acids. The CDR3 region has the DNA TGTGCCAGCAACCAGGACAGCCTGAACACTGAAGCTTTCTTT. Translated, it gives CASNQDSLNTEAFF. Complete variable domain (other parts from reference TRBV14 and TRBJ1-1): EAGVTQFPSHSVIEKGQTVTLRCDPISGHDNLYWYRRVMGKEIKFLLHFVKESKQDESGMPNNRFLAERTGGTYSTLKVQPAELEDSGVYFCASNQDSLNTEAFFGQGTRLTVV.

This clonotype was recorded many times. The chain carries TRBV24-1 and TRBJ2-7; TRBD2 aligns across 7 bases. The CDR3 totals 15 residues. The germline V gene encodes CDR1 KGHDR and CDR2 SFDVKD. V lost 9 bases to trimming and J lost 1 base; unmatched junction nucleotides: 11. The CDR3 here is CATASRASGSYEQYF. CDR3 DNA sequence: TGTGCCACCGCCAGCCGGGCTAGCGGATCCTACGAGCAGTACTTC.